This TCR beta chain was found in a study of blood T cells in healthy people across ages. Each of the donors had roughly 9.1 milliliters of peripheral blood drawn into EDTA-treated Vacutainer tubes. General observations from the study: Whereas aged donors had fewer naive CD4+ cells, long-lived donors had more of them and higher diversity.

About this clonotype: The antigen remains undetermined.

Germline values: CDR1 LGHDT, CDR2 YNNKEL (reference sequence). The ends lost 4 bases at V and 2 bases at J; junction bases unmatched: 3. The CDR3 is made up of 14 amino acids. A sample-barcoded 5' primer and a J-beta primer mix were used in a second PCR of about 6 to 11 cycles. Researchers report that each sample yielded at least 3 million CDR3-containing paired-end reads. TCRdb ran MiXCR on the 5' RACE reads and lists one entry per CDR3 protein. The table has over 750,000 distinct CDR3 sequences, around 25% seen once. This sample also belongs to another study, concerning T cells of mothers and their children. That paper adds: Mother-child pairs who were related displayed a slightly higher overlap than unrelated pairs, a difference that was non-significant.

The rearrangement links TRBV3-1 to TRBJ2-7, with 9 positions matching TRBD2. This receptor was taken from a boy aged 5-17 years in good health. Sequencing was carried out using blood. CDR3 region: CASSREREAYEQYF. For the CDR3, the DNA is TGTGCCAGCAGCCGTGAGCGGGAGGCCTACGAGCAGTACTTC.